This TCR beta chain comes out of a study of blood T cell repertoires in COVID-19. In the study overall: Material from acute and convalescent COVID-19 was sourced from the United States, Italy and Spain.

Trimming removed 2 bases at V and 0 bases at J, with 7 bases between. CDR1 MNHNY and CDR2 SVGAGI come from the germline V gene (reference sequence). This CDR3 is 14 amino acids long. Measured with immunoSEQ multiplex PCR; TCRdb has only the in-frame clones, and not every one. The sample lists about 280,000 clones; about nine tenths were seen once. The sequence was collected from a woman between 45 and 65 years old who had recovered from COVID-19. V usage is TRBV6-6 and J usage is TRBJ1-2; no definite D call. The sequenced sample consisted of peripheral blood. The CDR3 DNA follows: TGTGCCAGCAGTTACCGGGTAGCTAACTATGGCTACACCTTC. This codes for CASSYRVANYGYTF.